The entry below describes one T cell receptor (beta chain). Its antigen remains undetermined. Base qualities are not provided; no much larger clone lies one nucleotide away. TCRbeta CDR3 regions were amplified from genomic DNA by means of the immunoSEQ Assay, a bias-controlled multiplex PCR. In the source study's methods: Within the assay, amplification of reference gene primers was used to estimate how many nucleated cells each sample contained. Sequence reads were collapsed and filtered to measure the absolute abundance of every unique TCRbeta CDR3 rearrangement. Productive Simpson clonality was computed per sample as the square root of Simpson's diversity index over productive rearrangements. Held by TCRdb, this immuneACCESS table contains in-frame sequences only and omits some clones. Under half of the omission traces to an unresolved V gene where checked; the cause of the rest is unknown. V and J calls and clone size follow that table, whereas D and trimming were derived from the DNA. The sample contains around 110,000 clones, roughly 80% of them found a single time. The ten largest clones capture over 2% of the sample.

The data derive from a study of blood T cell repertoires in COVID-19 (TCRdb year 2020). Describing the broader study: Collaborator samples came from the United States, Italy and Spain and covered acute and convalescent phases of COVID-19. The material from the prospective study consisted of cDNA or gDNA derived from T cells, B-cell-depleted T cells, or PBMCs. Deeply sampled blood TCRbeta repertoires from subjects exposed to, actively infected with, or recovered from COVID-19 were included in the dataset. A freely available public database, intended as a resource for researchers studying the immune response to SARS-CoV-2, is where the repertoires were released. The samples were drawn from two sources: the first 160 participants of the ongoing ImmuneRACE study, and fewer than 1,500 subjects contributed by 6 global collaborators. Nearly every sample came with metadata listing a de-identified subject ID, COVID-19 status, age in years and sex. Where available, HLA class I and class II types were taken from metadata supplied by the sample provider and were not determined by assay-based typing. The study at large found these results: How much clinical and demographic metadata was included differed by source and by participant, and the metadata was provided uncurated.

V ends up 3 bases short and J 9 bases short, with an unmatched junction base count of 7. Looking up the germline V gene (reference sequence) yields CDR1 LGHDT and CDR2 YNNKEL. Reading from cysteine to phenylalanine, the CDR3 counts 13 amino acids. Kept here is only the CDR3 DNA, which spans 39 bases and is read in frame from base 1. The collaborating institutions used their own protocols to collect whole blood in K2EDTA tubes. Collaborator samples were shipped for TCRbeta analysis as frozen whole blood, isolated PBMCs, or DNA extracted from either sample type. The sequence joins TRBV3-1 (or the pseudogene TRBV3-2) to TRBJ1-1; 7 junctional bases match TRBD1. The receptor was derived from a young man with acute or convalescent COVID-19. The specimen was peripheral blood. The encoded CDR3 is CASSQAGGYKAFF. In nucleotide form, the sequence is TGTGCCAGCAGCCAGGCAGGGGGATACAAAGCTTTCTTT.